The 8 T cell receptor beta chains below come from one sample, sequenced in a study of cytomegalovirus exposure and HLA in healthy donors. The PCR used 60 Vbeta and 13 Jbeta primers. This table comes from immunoSEQ multiplex PCR, and its TCRdb copy is limited to in-frame clones, with some not included. The sample holds approximately 220,000 clones, 76% seen once. Input material: PBMCs. Receptors were obtained from a man between 18 and 29 years old in good health and CMV-seronegative.

CDR3 residues: CASSIGQFSGNTIYF. The CDR3 region has the DNA TGTGCCAGTAGTATAGGACAGTTCTCTGGAAACACCATATATTTT. The rearrangement links TRBV19 to TRBJ1-3; maybe TRBD1 (5 bases). This CDR3 has 15 amino acids. The ends were cut back, 1 base at V and 0 bases at J, with 7 bases in the middle. Per germline, CDR1 LNHDA and CDR2 SQIVND (reference sequence).

This chain joins TRBV28 and TRBJ1-1, with D possibly matching TRBD1 (6 bases). Looked up from germline, CDR1 is MDHEN and CDR2 is SYDVKM. This CDR3 spans 16 amino acids. Deletions cut 3 bases from V and 4 bases from J, with 18 bases between. DNA of the CDR3: TGTGCCAGCAGTTTCGGGCAGGGGTATAGTAGCACTGAAGCTTTCTTT. Translating it yields CASSFGQGYSSTEAFF.

The DNA for the CDR3 is TGTGCCTGGAGCCGTGGGCGTTGGACTGAAGCTTTCTTT. It specifies CAWSRGRWTEAFF. The J gene is TRBJ1-1, the V gene TRBV30; no clear D gene. Germline-derived CDR1 and CDR2 are GTSNPN and SVGIG (reference sequence). The CDR3 consists of 13 residues. V lost 3 bases to trimming and J lost 5 bases, with 13 bases between them.

The chain couples TRBV5-4 to TRBJ1-1; perhaps TRBD1 as D (6 bases). Germline assignment: CDR1 SGHNT and CDR2 YYREEE (reference sequence). Trimming stripped 4 bases from V and 3 bases from J, with 16 bases between. CDR3 length: 15 residues. The CDR3 nucleotides read TGTGCCAGCAGCCCGGGGTGGGGACAACACACTGAAGCTTTCTTT. Protein sequence: CASSPGWGQHTEAFF. Variable domain in full (rest from reference TRBV5-4 and TRBJ1-1): ETGVTQSPTHLIKTRGQQVTLRCSSQSGHNTVSWYQQALGQGPQFIFQYYREEENGRGNFPPRFSGLQFPNYSSELNVNALELDDSALYLCASSPGWGQHTEAFFGQGTRLTVV.

V and J are TRBV11-1 and TRBJ2-7; D call uncertain. This CDR3 is built from 13 residues. V was cut by 2 bases and J by 6 bases, with 11 bases left in between. The germline V gene has CDR1 SGHAT and CDR2 FQDESV (reference sequence). The CDR3 reads CASSLRLRGEQYF. CDR3 coding DNA: TGTGCCAGCAGCTTACGGTTGCGTGGCGAGCAGTACTTC.

V usage is TRBV6-5 and J usage is TRBJ2-5, with D possibly TRBD1 on 5 matching bases. The J call could be wrong; TRBJ2-7 is a better fit for the DNA end. CDR3 length: 14 residues. CDR1 and CDR2 (germline): MNHEY, SVGAGI. This CDR3 reads CASSYNQGIGEQYF. CDR3 nucleotide sequence: TGTGCCAGCAGTTACAATCAGGGAATCGGCGAGCAGTACTTC.

The chain uses TRBV14 and TRBJ2-7; a weak D match, TRBD2 (5 bases). The CDR3 is 15 amino acids. Trimming took off 4 bases at V and 5 bases at J, with 18 bases between the two ends. The germline CDR1 and CDR2 sequences are SGHDN and FVKESK. This CDR3 is CASSPAAGIGNEQYF. CDR3 in DNA: TGTGCCAGCAGCCCCGCCGCCGGAATCGGGAACGAGCAGTACTTC.

The J gene is TRBJ2-2, the V gene TRBV7-3; 11 bases map to TRBD1. Germline V CDR1 and CDR2: SGHTA, FQGTGA. The CDR3 loop spans 17 amino acids. Losses at the gene ends were 6 bases for V and 4 bases for J; bases not matched to a gene: 10. The CDR3 DNA follows: TGTGCCAGCAGTTCAACCGTCGGGACAGGGGGCACCGGGGAGCTGTTTTTT. It translates to CASSSTVGTGGTGELFF.